The 27 T cell receptor beta chains below come from one sample, sequenced in a study of T cells after yellow fever vaccination. TCRdb itself ran the 5' RACE reads through MiXCR, one entry per CDR3 protein. The repertoire consists of 300,000 to 350,000 distinct CDR3 sequences, with about 4.5% occurring once and the leading ten covering approximately 19%. Source: PBMCs, taken 15 days after the yellow fever booster vaccination. The receptor set was obtained from a man in his late teens or twenties who received the YFV17D yellow fever vaccine.

This clonotype was seen ten or more times. The chain is built from TRBV11-2 and TRBJ1-1; perhaps TRBD1 as D (6 bases). Trimming stripped 6 bases from V and 7 bases from J, with 12 bases between. The CDR3 length is 12 residues. Germline V gene lookup returns CDR1 SGHAT and CDR2 FQNNGV. CDR3 bases: TGTGCCAGCAGGCGGGGGCGGGGTGAAGCTTTCTTT. Residues: CASRRGRGEAFF.

This clonotype has more than one count but fewer than ten. V is TRBV6-2 or TRBV6-3 and J is TRBJ1-5; D is undetermined. Germline V gives CDR1 MNHEY, CDR2 SVGEGT. The CDR3 is made up of 14 amino acids. The ends were cut back, 0 bases at V and 5 bases at J, with 8 bases in the middle. CDR3 residues: CASSYSVGYQPQHF. The CDR3 nucleotides read TGTGCCAGCAGTTACTCGGTGGGGTATCAGCCCCAGCATTTT.

This clonotype was recorded at least ten times. V usage is TRBV4-3 and J usage is TRBJ2-7; the match to TRBD2 covers 9 bases. Germline CDR1 is LGHNA and CDR2 is YSLEER. The V and J ends lost 1 base and 4 bases, in that order; junction bases with no gene match: 5. The CDR3 contains 15 residues. CDR3 protein: CASSQGLAGAYEQYV. The CDR3 bases are TGCGCCAGCAGCCAAGGTTTAGCGGGGGCATACGAGCAGTACGTC.

This clonotype was counted only a few times. The J gene is TRBJ2-3, the V gene TRBV3-1; maybe TRBD2 (7 bases). CDR1 and CDR2 from the germline V gene are LGHDT and YNNKEL (reference sequence). The ends were cut back, 0 bases at V and 1 base at J, with 14 bases in the middle. There are 17 residues in the CDR3. The CDR3 loop is CASSQDLGGRRTDTQYF. The CDR3 DNA reads as TGTGCCAGCAGCCAAGATCTGGGGGGGCGACGCACAGATACGCAGTATTTT.

At least ten counts were recorded for this clonotype. The rearrangement uses TRBV13 and TRBJ2-1; 9 bases align to TRBD2. Germline V lookup: CDR1 PRHDT, CDR2 FYEKMQ (reference sequence). V dropped 4 bases and J dropped 7; count of bases not matched to a gene: 11. The CDR3 covers 16 residues. CDR3: CASSSTGVAGENEQFF. The CDR3 nucleotides are TGTGCCAGCAGCTCTACCGGGGTAGCGGGGGAAAATGAGCAGTTCTTC.

This clonotype was detected ten times or more. Written as DNA, the CDR3 is TGTGCCATCAGCCAAGGGACCGGGACAGCACCTTCACCCCTCCACTTT. It is translated as CAISQGTGTAPSPLHF. The chain combines TRBV10-3 with TRBJ1-6; 7 bases fit TRBD1. Germline CDR1 reads ENHRY; CDR2 reads SYGVKD. CDR3 length equals 16 residues. With 6 bases clipped from V and 9 bases from J, the junction kept 14 bases outside the gene matches.

The sample holds many counts of this clonotype. This sequence joins TRBV7-8 and TRBJ2-3; 10 bases match TRBD2. The CDR3 spans 17 residues. Germline CDR1 SGHVS, CDR2 FQNEAQ. The CDR3 DNA reads as TGTGCTTCAACTGCACTTCTAGCGGGGGTGAGCACAGATACGCAGTATTTT. It yields the protein CASTALLAGVSTDTQYF. Drawing the rest from reference TRBV7-8 and TRBJ2-3, the complete variable domain is GAGVSQSPRYKVAKRGQDVALRCDPISGHVSLFWYQQALGQGPEFLTYFQNEAQLDKSGLPSDRFFAERPEGSVSTLKIQRTQQEDSAVYLCASTALLAGVSTDTQYFGPGTRLTVL.

This clonotype was picked up many times. Here the CDR3 DNA reads TGCGCCAGCAGCTTGCCGACAACAAGGGGGGAGACCCAGTACTTC. Its protein product is CASSLPTTRGETQYF. The chain is built from TRBV5-1 and TRBJ2-5; D is possibly TRBD1 (6 bases). There are 15 residues in the CDR3. Trimming took 1 base from V and 5 from J, leaving 15 bases between them. Germline values: CDR1 SGHRS, CDR2 YFSETQ. The full variable domain, completed using reference TRBV5-1 and TRBJ2-5, is KAGVTQTPRYLIKTRGQQVTLSCSPISGHRSVSWYQQTPGQGLQFLFEYFSETQRNKGNFPGRFSGRQFSNSRSEMNVSTLELGDSALYLCASSLPTTRGETQYFGPGTRLLVL.

The genes are TRBV4-1 and TRBJ2-3; 11 bases fit TRBD2. In germline, CDR1 is MGHRA, CDR2 YSYEKL. CDR3 size: 16 residues. V lost 0 bases and J lost 3; bases outside the gene matches: 2. DNA for the CDR3: TGCGCCAGCAGCCAAGAAATAGCGGGGGGGACAGATACGCAGTATTTT. Its protein is CASSQEIAGGTDTQYF.

The table lists this clonotype with a few counts. This chain links TRBV7-9 with TRBJ2-5; perhaps D is TRBD1 or TRBD2 (6 bases each). The ends were cut back, 2 bases at V and 1 base at J, with 14 bases in the middle. This CDR3 contains 16 residues. Per germline, CDR1 SEHNR and CDR2 FQNEAQ (reference sequence). CDR3 in DNA: TGTGCCAGCAGCTTATGGGGGGCGGGGCCCCAAGAGACCCAGTACTTC. Its translation is CASSLWGAGPQETQYF.

Ten or more counts support this clonotype. The chain recombines TRBV6-2 or TRBV6-3 with TRBJ1-5, with unresolved D. CDR1 is MNHEY and CDR2 is SVGEGT in the germline V gene. The CDR3 runs 13 residues. Trimming pared 0 bases from V and 10 bases from J, leaving 10 bases between. The CDR3 nucleotides read TGTGCCAGCAGTTACTCCGAGGCCCGACCCCAGCATTTT. Protein product: CASSYSEARPQHF.

The V and J genes are TRBV3-1 and TRBJ1-6; weak D call: TRBD1 (5 bases). This CDR3 spans 12 amino acids. Trimming removed 1 base at V and 17 bases at J, with 12 bases between. Per the germline V gene, CDR1 is LGHDT and CDR2 is YNNKEL (reference sequence). The CDR3 spells CASSQGGRPVHF. The CDR3 DNA is TGTGCCAGCAGCCAAGGGGGCAGGCCGGTCCACTTT. The full variable domain, its missing parts supplied by reference TRBV3-1 and TRBJ1-6, is DTAVSQTPKYLVTQMGNDKSIKCEQNLGHDTMYWYKQDSKKFLKIMFSYNNKELIINETVPNRFSPKSPDKAHLNLHINSLELGDSAVYFCASSQGGRPVHFGNGTRLTVT.

Here the CDR3 DNA reads TGCAGTGCTTTTTCAGGGAGATCCTATGGCTACACCTTC. Protein: CSAFSGRSYGYTF. The chain couples TRBV20-1 to TRBJ1-2; maybe TRBD1 (5 bases). Germline V lookup: CDR1 DFQATT, CDR2 SNEGSKA (reference sequence). The CDR3 runs 13 residues. Trimming pared 5 bases from V and 4 bases from J, leaving 14 bases between.

The sample holds many counts of this clonotype. The rearrangement joins TRBV5-5 to TRBJ2-3; 14 bases are shared with TRBD2. Germline trimming cut 4 bases from V and 6 bases from J; bases unmatched to any gene: 13. Germline V gene lookup returns CDR1 SGHKS and CDR2 YYEKEE (reference sequence). CDR3 length: 18 amino acids. CDR3 in amino acids: CASSHVGLAGAARDTQYF. The CDR3 DNA follows: TGTGCCAGCAGCCACGTGGGACTAGCGGGGGCCGCGCGGGATACGCAGTATTTT. The full variable domain, rest sourced from reference TRBV5-5 and TRBJ2-3, is DAGVTQSPTHLIKTRGQQVTLRCSPISGHKSVSWYQQVLGQGPQFIFQYYEKEERGRGNFPDRFSARQFPNYSSELNVNALLLGDSALYLCASSHVGLAGAARDTQYFGPGTRLTVL.

The chain combines TRBV28 with TRBJ1-2; 7 bases line up with TRBD1. CDR1 is MDHEN and CDR2 is SYDVKM in the germline V gene. Unmatched junction bases numbered 11, after V lost 6 bases and J lost 4 bases. The CDR3 totals 15 residues. CDR3 DNA sequence: TGTGCCAGCAGCCTTGGACAGGCAAAGGGCTATGGCTACACCTTC. It codes for CASSLGQAKGYGYTF.

The chain carries TRBV5-6 and TRBJ2-1; D uncertain. The ends were cut back, 0 bases at V and 6 bases at J, with 22 bases in the middle. The V gene's germline CDR1 is SGHDT and CDR2 YYEEEE. The CDR3 is made up of 18 amino acids. The CDR3 spells CASSLELGAPLWGNEQFF. DNA of the CDR3: TGTGCCAGCAGCTTGGAGTTGGGTGCGCCCCTCTGGGGCAATGAGCAGTTCTTC.

This clonotype was found many times. The chain recombines TRBV27 with TRBJ1-2; 10 nucleotides align to TRBD1. Unmatched junction bases numbered 8, after V lost 0 bases and J lost 7 bases. In germline, CDR1 is MNHEY, CDR2 SMNVEV (reference sequence). This CDR3 is 16 amino acids long. CDR3 protein: CASSLSLRTGGSGYTF. The CDR3 DNA is TGTGCCAGCAGTTTATCCCTACGGACAGGGGGTAGTGGCTACACCTTC.

This clonotype appeared many times. This chain connects TRBV6-5 to TRBJ1-2, with TRBD1 matching over 8 bases. This CDR3 comprises 15 residues. V lost 3 bases, J lost 3 bases, and 6 bases stayed unmatched. CDR1 is MNHEY, CDR2 SVGAGI, per germline. Here the CDR3 reads CASSYSGTGYYGYTF. For the CDR3, the DNA is TGTGCCAGCAGTTATTCCGGGACAGGCTACTATGGCTACACCTTC.

This clonotype came up a few times. The chain carries TRBV7-9 and TRBJ1-1, with D tentatively TRBD1 (6 bases). V lost 2 bases and J 5 bases, leaving 15 bases between the germline ends. The CDR3 is 15 residues long. Germline V gives CDR1 SEHNR, CDR2 FQNEAQ (reference sequence). CDR3 amino acids: CASSLFQGRRTEAFF. In DNA form, the CDR3 reads TGTGCCAGCAGCTTATTTCAGGGGAGAAGGACTGAAGCTTTCTTT.

The chain combines TRBV5-1 with TRBJ1-5; D remains unclear. The germline V and J ends were trimmed by 4 bases and 0 bases, with 8 bases remaining between them. Germline loops: CDR1 SGHRS, CDR2 YFSETQ. The CDR3 runs to 14 residues. CDR3 nucleotide sequence: TGCGCCAGCAGCGCTGAAAATAGCAATCAGCCCCAGCATTTT. Encoded protein: CASSAENSNQPQHF.

This clonotype was counted between two and nine times. The chain links TRBV20-1 to TRBJ1-5, with unresolved D. The CDR3 length is 11 residues. The V gene lost 5 bases and the J gene lost 11 bases, with 13 bases spanning the gap. Germline V gene lookup returns CDR1 DFQATT and CDR2 SNEGSKA (reference sequence). The CDR3 nucleotides read TGCAGTGCTGCAAGTCTCCAGACCCAGCATTTT. Translating gives CSAASLQTQHF.

This sequence joins TRBV12-3 or TRBV12-4 and TRBJ2-7; D is ambiguous. V lost 4 bases to trimming and J lost 4 bases, with 8 bases between them. This CDR3 spans 12 amino acids. CDR3 sequence (DNA): TGTGCCAGCAGTTCCCGACCGTACGAGCAGTACTTC. Its protein is CASSSRPYEQYF.

Many counts were recorded for this clonotype. The chain recombines TRBV4-1 with TRBJ1-2, with TRBD1 identical over 9 bases. From germline, CDR1 is MGHRA and CDR2 YSYEKL. The CDR3 extends over 15 amino acids. V gave up 3 bases and J gave up 5 bases; unmatched junction bases: 7. CDR3 sequence (DNA): TGCGCCAGCAGCCAGGTACAGGGGGCGGGTTATGGCTACACCTTC. It translates to CASSQVQGAGYGYTF.

This clonotype has just a few counts. This sequence joins TRBV14 and TRBJ1-1; D perhaps matches TRBD1 (5 bases). CDR3 length equals 16 residues. Germline-derived CDR1 and CDR2 are SGHDN and FVKESK. Trimming removed 4 bases from V and 4 bases from J, with 19 bases in between. CDR3: CASSPTAGVFGTEAFF. The DNA for the CDR3 is TGTGCCAGCAGCCCTACGGCGGGGGTTTTCGGCACTGAAGCTTTCTTT.

This clonotype has a handful of counts. J is TRBJ2-2 and V is TRBV10-3, with D perhaps TRBD1 or TRBD2 (5 bases each). V shed 9 bases and J shed 1 base, with 12 bases lying between them. CDR3 length: 14 amino acids. The germline V gene has CDR1 ENHRY and CDR2 SYGVKD. The CDR3 DNA is TGTGCCATATTGGGGACGGAGAACACCGGGGAGCTGTTTTTT. Translation gives CAILGTENTGELFF.

This clonotype was seen ten or more times. V and J are TRBV7-9 and TRBJ1-1, with D unresolved. Trimming took off 5 bases at V and 1 base at J, with 14 bases between the two ends. Germline CDR1 SEHNR, CDR2 FQNEAQ (reference sequence). There are 15 residues in the CDR3. The CDR3 is CASSPSLAKNTEAFF. Written as DNA, the CDR3 is TGTGCCAGCAGCCCCTCCTTGGCCAAGAACACTGAAGCTTTCTTT.

The chain couples TRBV7-2 to TRBJ1-1; no clear D gene. CDR3 length: 15 residues. Trimming took off 2 bases at V and 2 bases at J, with 12 bases between the two ends. The germline V gene encodes CDR1 SGHTA and CDR2 FQGNSA. The CDR3 is CASSLISRGNTEAFF. The CDR3 coding sequence is TGTGCCAGCAGCTTAATTTCGCGGGGAAACACTGAAGCTTTCTTT.